This entry is about one T cell receptor beta chain. The sample belongs to a study of PD-L1 blockade in urothelial cancer. The wider study: Blood samples had a median of 141,255 T cells.

What went into each PCR as a spike was synthetic TCR analog templates. Produced via immunoSEQ multiplex PCR; TCRdb's table is partial and in-frame only. The sample shows 120,000 or so clones, more than 70% of them seen only once. Time point indicated: peripheral blood 6 weeks after treatment start. Germline V gene lookup returns CDR1 SEHNR and CDR2 FQNEAQ (reference sequence). The V gene end was trimmed by 6 bases and the J gene end by 7 bases; junction bases not matched to a gene: 7. CDR3 length equals 14 residues. The TCR comes from a man aged 50 or older with urothelial cancer. The sequenced sample was PBMCs, obtained around atezolizumab (anti-PD-L1) treatment. The chain carries TRBV7-9 and TRBJ1-4; 8 bases align to TRBD1. CDR3 DNA sequence: TGTGCCAGCAGTTCTACAGGGGGATTTGAAAAACTGTTTTTT. This encodes CASSSTGGFEKLFF.